The T cell receptor beta chain described here comes from a study of CD8 T cells in ankylosing spondylitis (dated by TCRdb to 2015 to 2018). Broadly, across the study: T cell receptor beta repertoires were profiled in healthy donors and ankylosing spondylitis patients so that disease-linked TCR variants could be found. In total, the full study cohort was made up of some 100 healthy donors and 25 to 30 ankylosing spondylitis patients. Peripheral blood was sampled, and synovial fluid was additionally collected from ankylosing spondylitis patients.

Of note for this clonotype: Its specific antigen is unknown. No base quality values were provided; no much bigger clone lies one nucleotide off.

The sequencer was an Illumina HiSeq 2500. Quantitative 5'-RACE with molecular barcodes was used to prepare TCR beta libraries. Processing in the source paper ran as follows. Disease-linked TCR variants were identified with a new computational method built on a probabilistic model of VDJ rearrangement. The public reads were reanalyzed by TCRdb: fastp trimming at Q25, MiXCR alignment, in-frame beta chains only. Entries are consolidated by CDR3 protein sequence, retaining the most common genes and DNA. These V and J calls are TCRdb output, not the study's own analysis. The sample yields about 240,000 distinct CDR3 sequences; about 10% were counted once. The ten biggest clones cover less than 3% of the sample. Results the study describes overall, beyond this receptor: In peripheral blood, the disease-linked clones were found at relatively low frequencies and had a CD8+ phenotype. A TCR beta motif of 8 or 9 highly homologous amino acid variants appeared characteristic of blood from ankylosing spondylitis patients. The disease-linked clones were reported as significantly enriched in matched synovial fluid samples from ankylosing spondylitis patients. Some of the motif variants had been reported before in the synovial fluid and blood of reactive arthritis patients, a finding that suggests common disease-initiation mechanisms.

Sequenced: blood, either unsorted or a sorted T cell fraction (not recorded which). The sequence came from a male donor with ankylosing spondylitis or in good health (not recorded which).

The CDR3 protein sequence reads: CASSPPIGSTYEQYF. The base sequence is TGTGCCAGCTCACCTCCTATCGGGAGTACCTACGAGCAGTACTTC. The sequence is built from TRBV18 and TRBJ2-7; perhaps TRBD2 is the D gene, with 6 bases matching. V sheds 3 bases and J sheds 2 bases, leaving 14 bases between their ends. From its cysteine to its phenylalanine, the CDR3 spans 15 amino acids. Only CDR3 DNA remains: 45 bases, in frame from the first base. The germline V gene sets CDR1 to KGHSH and CDR2 to LQKENI.